This T cell receptor beta chain was sequenced during a study of shared clonotypes between healthy human individuals. Findings and caveats of the study: Owing to a small donor count, the genetic and exposure-history diversity represented was limited. It was anticipated that sequencing depth would influence how many clonotypes donors shared.

As for this clone: What it recognizes is unknown.

Healthy HIV-negative adults without recent acute infections or vaccinations served as donors. In germline, CDR1 is LNHDA, CDR2 SQIVND (reference sequence). The CDR3 consists of 14 residues. The V and J ends lost 5 bases and 1 base respectively, with 12 bases between them. Every subset's genomic DNA went evenly onto several immunoSEQ plates. The table came from immunoSEQ multiplex PCR; TCRdb's copy has only in-frame clones and leaves some out. Of hundreds of thousands of clones in the sample, about 82% were seen once. The sequenced material came from PBMCs. The TCR sequence derives from a woman aged 35 to 49 in good health. Some clones in this sample may be carry-over from other donors' samples. V usage is TRBV19 and J usage is TRBJ2-7; D perhaps matches TRBD1 (5 bases). The CDR3 loop reads CASSRRQNSYEQYF. Here the CDR3 DNA reads TGTGCCAGTAGTCGTAGACAGAATTCCTACGAGCAGTACTTC.